A selection of T cell receptor beta chains follows, all from one sample in a study of vaccination effects on CD4 cells after COVID-19. Antigen specificity for these receptors is unknown. TCRdb keeps only in-frame clones here, not all; method: immunoSEQ multiplex PCR. The sample includes 28,000 or so clones, 83% of them seen just once. This material consisted of CD4+ T cells from PBMCs cultured with HCoV-NL63 spike peptides, taken after COVID-19 vaccination. The receptors were sampled from a human donor who received a COVID-19 vaccine. Some clones in this sample may be carry-over from other donors' samples. Both conserved end residues are part of each CDR3. The D gene is left open where the match is weak. Clone size is not always given. Where it is, it says once, few, many or a class for expanded clones.

D gene	clone size	J gene	V gene	CDR3 protein	CDR3 DNA
-	-	TRBJ2-5	TRBV9	CASSVGFGAEETQYF	TGTGCCAGCAGCGTAGGATTTGGGGCTGAAGAGACCCAGTACTTC
TRBD1	few	TRBJ1-2	TRBV5-1	CASSWGTGYGYTF	TGCGCCAGCAGCTGGGGGACAGGCTATGGCTACACCTTC
-	-	TRBJ1-2	TRBV10-2	CASMRGTNYGYTF	TGCGCCAGCATGAGGGGGACTAACTATGGCTACACCTTC
TRBD1	-	TRBJ1-6	TRBV7-2	CASSSQGGNNSPLHF	TGTGCCAGCAGCTCCCAGGGGGGGAATAATTCACCCCTCCACTTT
TRBD1	-	TRBJ1-5	TRBV7-2	CASSLVGTGGMGSNQPQHF	TGTGCCAGCAGCTTAGTGGGTACAGGGGGCATGGGGAGCAATCAGCCCCAGCATTTT
-	-	TRBJ1-3	TRBV18	CASSLAGTSGNTIYF	TGTGCCAGCTCGCTGGCCGGGACCTCTGGAAACACCATATATTTT
-	-	TRBJ1-1	TRBV2	CASRAPGGKTEAFF	TGTGCCAGCAGGGCCCCGGGGGGTAAGACTGAAGCTTTCTTT
-	-	TRBJ1-1	TRBV14	CASSHWQEGIGAFF	TGTGCCAGCAGCCACTGGCAAGAGGGAATAGGAGCTTTCTTT
-	-	TRBJ1-2	TRBV10-1	CASSESRRTVWYGYTF	TGCGCCAGCAGTGAAAGTAGGCGCACTGTTTGGTATGGCTACACCTTC
TRBD1	-	TRBJ1-4	TRBV29-1	CSVMGQGEEKLFF	TGCAGCGTTATGGGACAGGGGGAAGAAAAACTGTTTTTT
TRBD1	-	TRBJ2-5	TRBV5-4	CASSSSPGTEETQYF	TGTGCCAGCAGTTCCTCCCCCGGGACAGAAGAGACCCAGTACTTC
TRBD2	-	TRBJ2-3	TRBV5-4	CASSFLGGVHLRTDTQYF	TGTGCCAGCAGCTTCTTGGGGGGGGTCCACTTAAGGACAGATACGCAGTATTTT
TRBD1	-	TRBJ1-2	TRBV5-1	CASSWGSPRQGDYGYTF	TGCGCCAGCAGCTGGGGAAGCCCGAGACAGGGGGACTATGGCTACACCTTC
TRBD1	-	TRBJ1-1	TRBV11-2	CASSLVRDSEAFF	TGTGCCAGCAGCTTAGTTCGGGACAGTGAAGCTTTCTTT
-	-	TRBJ2-1	TRBV18	CASSPVGYNEQFF	TGTGCCAGCTCACCCGTAGGGTACAATGAGCAGTTCTTC
-	-	TRBJ2-3	TRBV9	CASSVGSNDITDTQYF	TGTGCCAGCAGCGTAGGGTCTAACGATATCACAGATACGCAGTATTTT